A single T cell receptor (beta chain) is shown here with its context. The antigen is unknown. CD4+CD25+CD127- Tregs, CD4+CD25- non-Tregs, CD4 and CD8 cells were sorted. Libraries were prepared by immunoSEQ multiplex PCR; TCRdb keeps only in-frame clonotypes and omits some of them. The data hold tens of thousands of clones, with around nine tenths observed a single time. This sample is part of a study of Tregs in tolerant kidney transplant recipients. Findings and caveats of the study: Biological reproducibility was not directly addressed in this study. The most relevant donor-specific Treg TCRbeta repertoire apparently came from expansion with activated donor B cells. Validation in larger populations is needed because few patients were studied.

The V end was cut by 4 bases, the J end by 2 bases, with 12 bases between. The CDR3 loop spans 14 amino acids. CDR1 and CDR2 (germline): SGHDT, YYEEEE. The TCR comes from a human donor in good health. The J gene is TRBJ2-5, the V gene TRBV5-6, with unresolved D. The sample comprised CD8+ T cells from blood. The CDR3, as DNA: TGTGCCAGCAGCCCGAAAGTTGGTCAAGAGACCCAGTACTTC. Amino acid sequence: CASSPKVGQETQYF.